These 29 T cell receptor beta chains were all obtained from the same sample, sequenced in a study of shared clonotypes between healthy human individuals. The table came from immunoSEQ multiplex PCR; TCRdb's copy has only in-frame clones and leaves some out. In the table there are around 83,000 clones, under 65% of which are singletons. Material: memory CD8+ T cells sorted from blood. Subset specified: CD45RO+ cells pooled with CCR7-negative TemRA cells. The receptor set was obtained from a young man in good health.

The V and J genes are TRBV6-1 and TRBJ1-5, with D possibly being TRBD1 (6 bases). Germline V gives CDR1 MNHNS, CDR2 SASEGT. The CDR3 is 16 amino acids. V was trimmed by 3 bases and J by 6 bases, leaving 18 bases between them. The CDR3 DNA reads as TGTGCCAGCAGTGATCCCCGTCAGGGGAGTGTTCAGCCCCAGCATTTT. Encoded protein: CASSDPRQGSVQPQHF.

This clone was counted many times. The CDR3 DNA reads TGTGCCAGCAGCTTAGCGGGTTGGTCCTACGAGCAGTACTTC. Protein sequence: CASSLAGWSYEQYF. The genes are TRBV7-2 and TRBJ2-7; D is uncertain. The length of the CDR3 is 14 residues. Trimming stripped 0 bases from V and 1 base from J, with 7 bases between. Germline V lookup: CDR1 SGHTA, CDR2 FQGNSA.

The chain combines TRBV5-6 with TRBJ2-1; 10 bases fit TRBD2. The CDR3 contains 17 residues. Per germline, CDR1 SGHDT and CDR2 YYEEEE. V was clipped by 1 base and J by 1 base; unmatched bases: 5. CDR3 loop: CASSLPQLAGSYNEQFF. As DNA, the CDR3 is TGTGCCAGCAGCTTGCCGCAACTAGCGGGATCCTACAATGAGCAGTTCTTC. Full variable domain (rest looked up from reference TRBV5-6 and TRBJ2-1): DAGVTQSPTHLIKTRGQQVTLRCSPKSGHDTVSWYQQALGQGPQFIFQYYEEEERQRGNFPDRFSGHQFPNYSSELNVNALLLGDSALYLCASSLPQLAGSYNEQFFGPGTRLTVL.

The chain joins TRBV28 to TRBJ2-1; TRBD1 is a possible D gene (6 bases). This CDR3 comprises 13 residues. CDR1 is MDHEN and CDR2 is SYDVKM in the germline V gene. V lost 2 bases and J 6 bases, leaving 8 bases between the germline ends. CDR3 protein: CASSLGTINEQFF. The CDR3 DNA sequence: TGTGCCAGCAGTTTAGGGACAATCAATGAGCAGTTCTTC.

V gene TRBV2 combines with J gene TRBJ2-5; no clear D. The germline V gene encodes CDR1 SNHLY and CDR2 FYNNEI. V shed 1 base and J shed 1 base, with 7 bases lying between them. This CDR3 is 14 amino acids long. CDR3 bases: TGTGCCAGCAGTGAAGTTCCGTTCCAAGAGACCCAGTACTTC. Translating it yields CASSEVPFQETQYF.

The rearrangement links TRBV2 to TRBJ2-7, with D perhaps being TRBD1 or TRBD2 (5 bases each). The CDR3 contains 13 residues. Per the germline V gene, CDR1 is SNHLY and CDR2 is FYNNEI. The V end lost 8 bases, the J end lost 4 bases, and 15 bases lay between the germline ends. This chain's CDR3 is CASDRGEGYEQYF. For the CDR3, the DNA is TGTGCCAGCGACCGAGGAGAGGGGTACGAGCAGTACTTC.

This chain joins TRBV5-1 and TRBJ2-3; D is unresolved. V was trimmed by 4 bases and J by 0 bases, leaving 6 bases between them. Germline CDR1 is SGHRS and CDR2 is YFSETQ. The CDR3 is made up of 13 amino acids. As DNA, the CDR3 is TGCGCCAGCAGCGCGACTAGCACAGATACGCAGTATTTT. It is translated as CASSATSTDTQYF.

This sequence joins TRBV5-1 and TRBJ1-1; D may be TRBD1 (5 bases). V was clipped by 0 bases and J by 3 bases, with 9 bases between them. This CDR3 is built from 14 residues. The germline CDR1 and CDR2 sequences are SGHRS and YFSETQ. The CDR3 here is CASSLVGEDTEAFF. Here the CDR3 DNA reads TGCGCCAGCAGCTTGGTGGGGGAGGACACTGAAGCTTTCTTT. The whole variable domain, filled in from reference TRBV5-1 and TRBJ1-1, reads KAGVTQTPRYLIKTRGQQVTLSCSPISGHRSVSWYQQTPGQGLQFLFEYFSETQRNKGNFPGRFSGRQFSNSRSEMNVSTLELGDSALYLCASSLVGEDTEAFFGQGTRLTVV.

The CDR3, as DNA: TGTGCCAGCAGTGAAACAGCTTTCTCTGGAAACACCATATATTTT. It translates to CASSETAFSGNTIYF. J is TRBJ1-3 and V is TRBV27, with unresolved D. The germline V gene encodes CDR1 MNHEY and CDR2 SMNVEV (reference sequence). V was shortened by 5 bases and J by 0 bases, with 11 bases between the two germline ends. CDR3 length equals 15 residues.

The chain combines TRBV7-8 with TRBJ2-5; D may correspond to TRBD1 or TRBD2 (5 bases each). The CDR3 is 16 amino acids. The V gene lost 4 bases and the J gene lost 4 bases, with 19 bases spanning the gap. CDR1 and CDR2 (germline): SGHVS, FQNEAQ. Here the CDR3 reads CASSYPRGPGPETQYF. For the CDR3, the DNA is TGTGCCAGCAGCTACCCTCGGGGACCAGGCCCAGAGACCCAGTACTTC.

This clone was found many times. The chain combines TRBV25-1 with TRBJ2-3, with 14 bases matching TRBD2. V lost 5 bases and J lost 6; bases outside the gene matches: 1. CDR3 length equals 14 residues. Germline values: CDR1 MGHDK, CDR2 SYGVNS. CDR3 coding DNA: TGTGCCAGCAGTCGGACTAGCGGGAGGGATACGCAGTATTTT. Encoded protein: CASSRTSGRDTQYF.

Regarding this clone: Other DNA sequences in the same sample also yield this CDR3. The rearrangement links TRBV7-2 to TRBJ1-3; D call uncertain. This CDR3 has 14 amino acids. V shed 1 base and J shed 4 bases, with 8 bases lying between them. The germline V gene has CDR1 SGHTA and CDR2 FQGNSA. The CDR3 protein is CASSLGTSGNTIYF. CDR3 in DNA: TGTGCCAGCAGCTTAGGGACGTCAGGAAACACCATATATTTT.

The chain links TRBV6-6 to TRBJ2-7; D is unclear. CDR3 length: 14 residues. The V gene's germline CDR1 is MNHNY and CDR2 SVGAGI (reference sequence). V was trimmed by 1 base and J by 2 bases, leaving 9 bases between them. This CDR3 reads CASSYYVGTYEQYF. CDR3 nucleotide sequence: TGTGCCAGCAGTTACTACGTGGGGACCTACGAGCAGTACTTC.

V usage is TRBV28 and J usage is TRBJ2-5, with D unresolved. The V end lost 5 bases, the J end lost 2 bases, and 21 bases lay between the germline ends. CDR3 length: 17 residues. Germline V gene sequence: CDR1 MDHEN, CDR2 SYDVKM. The CDR3 region has the DNA TGTGCCAGCAGTCCCCGGGCAACCGGCAGGCAACAAGAGACCCAGTACTTC. Its translation: CASSPRATGRQQETQYF.

The rearrangement uses TRBV4-2 and TRBJ2-7; possible D gene TRBD2, 6 bases. Per germline, CDR1 LGHNA and CDR2 YNFKEQ. The germline V and J ends were trimmed by 0 bases and 5 bases, with 20 bases remaining between them. There are 17 residues in the CDR3. CDR3 DNA sequence: TGTGCCAGCAGCCAAGATTGGGGTGTCGGGAGCGGCAACGAGCAGTACTTC. It is translated as CASSQDWGVGSGNEQYF.

As to this clone: At one boundary the junction diverges from the germline segment, which might be a read error. The chain employs TRBV11-2 and TRBJ2-1; D is uncertain. The CDR3 is made up of 14 amino acids. Germline CDR1 SGHAT, CDR2 FQNNGV. Here the CDR3 reads CASSFTGSFNEQFF. CDR3 nucleotides: TGTGCCAGCAGCTTTACCGGGTCCTTCAATGAGCAGTTCTTC.

This clone was picked up many times. The chain employs TRBV4-1 and TRBJ1-4, with D unclear. The germline V gene has CDR1 MGHRA and CDR2 YSYEKL. The CDR3 is 16 residues long. V dropped 1 base and J dropped 0 bases, with 9 bases sitting between them. The CDR3, as DNA: TGCGCCAGCAGCCAAGTGGTAGGGTCAACTAATGAAAAACTGTTTTTT. This translates into CASSQVVGSTNEKLFF.

This clone was seen a single time. The chain carries TRBV7-2 and TRBJ2-1; no clear D gene. The V gene lost 5 bases and the J gene lost 0 bases, with 11 bases spanning the gap. The CDR3 is 15 amino acids. CDR1 SGHTA and CDR2 FQGNSA come from the germline V gene. CDR3 sequence reads: CASSPRTNSYNEQFF. The CDR3, as DNA: TGTGCCAGCAGCCCTCGTACCAACTCCTACAATGAGCAGTTCTTC.

The rearrangement links TRBV14 to TRBJ2-3; 8 bases align to TRBD2. CDR1 and CDR2 from the germline V gene are SGHDN and FVKESK. V lost 1 base to trimming and J lost 0 bases; unmatched junction nucleotides: 6. The CDR3 has 17 residues. The CDR3 sequence: CASSQVIAGGSTDTQYF. The CDR3 DNA follows: TGTGCCAGCAGCCAAGTAATCGCGGGAGGAAGCACAGATACGCAGTATTTT.

The genes are TRBV28 and TRBJ2-5; D not certain. CDR1 and CDR2 from the germline V gene are MDHEN and SYDVKM. Trimming left V 3 bases short and J 5 bases short, with 10 bases between. The CDR3 spans 13 residues. CDR3 residues: CASSLASGETQYF. The CDR3 nucleotides are TGTGCCAGCAGTTTGGCGTCCGGTGAGACCCAGTACTTC.

The rearrangement uses TRBV27 and TRBJ2-3; TRBD1 matches 10 bases. Germline CDR1 reads MNHEY; CDR2 reads SMNVEV (reference sequence). The V and J ends lost 5 bases and 5 bases, in that order; junction bases with no gene match: 13. The CDR3 spans 17 residues. CDR3 loop: CASSTTTRWTGGDTQYF. CDR3 sequence (DNA): TGTGCCAGCAGTACTACAACCAGGTGGACAGGGGGAGATACGCAGTATTTT.

The genes are TRBV5-1 and TRBJ2-7, with TRBD2 identical over 13 bases. With 3 bases clipped from V and 5 bases from J, the junction kept 8 bases outside the gene matches. This CDR3 has 16 amino acids. Germline lookup yields CDR1 SGHRS and CDR2 YFSETQ. This chain's CDR3 is CASSSTVLAGGDEQYF. CDR3 DNA sequence: TGCGCCAGCAGCTCAACAGTACTAGCGGGAGGGGACGAGCAGTACTTC.

J is TRBJ2-1 and V is TRBV28; no clear D gene. In germline, CDR1 is MDHEN, CDR2 SYDVKM. This CDR3 has 14 residues. The V end was cut by 1 base, the J end by 7 bases, with 11 bases between. CDR3 in DNA: TGTGCCAGCAGTTTATTAACGGGTTGGAATGAGCAGTTCTTC. Amino acid sequence: CASSLLTGWNEQFF.

Points on this clone: Other nucleotide sequences from this sample produce the same CDR3. The chain carries TRBV6-6 and TRBJ2-1; TRBD2 aligns across 9 bases. Germline CDR1 reads MNHNY; CDR2 reads SVGAGI (reference sequence). The V segment lost 2 bases and the J segment 4 bases; nucleotides outside the gene matches: 6. The CDR3 has 16 amino acids. CDR3 residues: CASSYLTSGLYNEQFF. The CDR3 DNA follows: TGTGCCAGCAGTTACCTCACTAGCGGGCTTTACAATGAGCAGTTCTTC.

The chain uses TRBV11-2 and TRBJ2-7; D is tentatively TRBD1 or TRBD2 (5 bases each). Germline loops: CDR1 SGHAT, CDR2 FQNNGV. The CDR3 is 13 residues long. V was pared by 5 bases and J by 4 bases, with 12 bases between. This chain's CDR3 is CASSGDRFYEQYF. The CDR3, as DNA: TGTGCCAGCAGCGGGGACCGCTTTTACGAGCAGTACTTC.

This clone was seen only a few times. In DNA form, the CDR3 reads TGCAGCGTTGATAGGGACACGCACACTGAAGCTTTCTTT. This sequence encodes CSVDRDTHTEAFF. The chain carries TRBV29-1 and TRBJ1-1; tentatively, D is TRBD1 (6 bases). From germline, CDR1 is SQVTM and CDR2 ANQGSEA. CDR3 length equals 13 residues. Trimming left V 3 bases short and J 3 bases short, with 11 bases between.

This sequence joins TRBV11-2 and TRBJ1-1, with unresolved D. Between the trimmed V and J ends, which lost 3 bases and 8 bases, there was a span of 10 bases. This CDR3 is 12 amino acids long. Looked up from germline, CDR1 is SGHAT and CDR2 is FQNNGV. CDR3 region: CASSFSGEEAFF. The DNA for the CDR3 is TGTGCCAGCAGCTTTAGTGGGGAGGAAGCTTTCTTT. The entire variable domain, with the rest obtained from reference TRBV11-2 and TRBJ1-1, is as follows: EAGVAQSPRYKIIEKRQSVAFWCNPISGHATLYWYQQILGQGPKLLIQFQNNGVVDDSQLPKDRFSAERLKGVDSTLKIQPAKLEDSAVYLCASSFSGEEAFFGQGTRLTVV.

This chain connects TRBV5-1 to TRBJ1-2; D unclear. This CDR3 is 13 amino acids long. V shed 3 bases and J shed 4 bases, with 10 bases lying between them. CDR1 is SGHRS, CDR2 YFSETQ, per germline. DNA of the CDR3: TGCGCCAGCAGCTACTCTTCTGGCTATGGCTACACCTTC. Its protein product is CASSYSSGYGYTF.

The rearrangement joins TRBV28 to TRBJ2-7, with a tentative D call TRBD2 (7 bases). The CDR3 loop spans 17 amino acids. CDR1 is MDHEN, CDR2 SYDVKM, per germline. Trimming took 1 base from V and 3 from J, leaving 19 bases between them. The CDR3: CASSLYFGGPLIYEQYF. DNA of the CDR3: TGTGCCAGCAGTTTATACTTCGGGGGGCCCCTCATCTACGAGCAGTACTTC.